This T cell receptor beta chain was captured by sequencing in a study of Ad26.COV2.S vaccination and SARS-CoV-2 variants. In the study overall: Once or twice, 56 days apart, Ad26.COV2.S was delivered intramuscularly.

Documented treatment: about 20 received Ad26.COV2.S at low or high dose, single or two shots; about 5 received placebo; per-sample allocation not given. Sampling took place 63 days after the first vaccine or placebo injection. Sequenced by immunoSEQ multiplex PCR; TCRdb stores in-frame clones only, minus some. The sample comprises some 450,000 clones, around 90% of which are singletons, and less than 5.5% rests with the top ten. The length of the CDR3 is 15 residues. Germline V gene data show CDR1 as MDHEN and CDR2 as SYDVKM. V lost 6 bases to trimming and J lost 9 bases, with 24 bases between them. Sequenced material: peripheral blood, taken in a trial of Ad26.COV2.S vaccine versus placebo. The J gene is TRBJ2-7, the V gene TRBV28; D is uncertain. The TCR sequence derives from a person aged 18 to 65 who received the Ad26.COV2.S COVID-19 vaccine or a placebo. CDR3 sequence reads: CASRHPDLSYDAQYF. CDR3 bases: TGTGCCAGCAGACATCCTGACTTGAGCTACGATGCGCAGTACTTC.